This T cell receptor beta chain was identified in a study of beta chain features in type 1 diabetes. Study overall: All samples yielded roughly 110 million examined sorted cells. Study-wide results and limits: Shorter TCRB CDR3s, moderately but significantly so, were found in Type 1 diabetes patients in all four CD4+ subsets.

This clone came up a few times. Its specificity is unknown. Every isolated RNA sample was fully reverse transcribed, so sequencing captured expressed TCRB transcripts. Measured with immunoSEQ multiplex PCR; TCRdb has only the in-frame clones, and not every one. The data show more than 300,000 clones, with 7% to 10% seen just once and 1% held by the top ten. A single heparinised draw of approximately 100 mL on average was taken per donor. Isolation of CD4+ naive, central memory, regulatory and stem cell-like memory cells was achieved by sorting via CD45RO/CCR7/CD25/CD127/CD95/CD27. Each sorted population was over 98% pure. The TCR originated in a man younger than 45 with type 1 diabetes. The source material was central memory CD4+ T cells from blood.

The DNA of the CDR3 is TGTGCCAGCAGTTATAAACAGGGAGACACTGAAGCTTTCTTT. This encodes CASSYKQGDTEAFF. The gene calls are TRBV6-6 and TRBJ1-1; possible D gene TRBD1, 6 bases. Germline V CDR1 and CDR2: MNHNY, SVGAGI (reference sequence). The V end was cut by 3 bases, the J end by 3 bases, with 11 bases between. This CDR3 comprises 14 residues.